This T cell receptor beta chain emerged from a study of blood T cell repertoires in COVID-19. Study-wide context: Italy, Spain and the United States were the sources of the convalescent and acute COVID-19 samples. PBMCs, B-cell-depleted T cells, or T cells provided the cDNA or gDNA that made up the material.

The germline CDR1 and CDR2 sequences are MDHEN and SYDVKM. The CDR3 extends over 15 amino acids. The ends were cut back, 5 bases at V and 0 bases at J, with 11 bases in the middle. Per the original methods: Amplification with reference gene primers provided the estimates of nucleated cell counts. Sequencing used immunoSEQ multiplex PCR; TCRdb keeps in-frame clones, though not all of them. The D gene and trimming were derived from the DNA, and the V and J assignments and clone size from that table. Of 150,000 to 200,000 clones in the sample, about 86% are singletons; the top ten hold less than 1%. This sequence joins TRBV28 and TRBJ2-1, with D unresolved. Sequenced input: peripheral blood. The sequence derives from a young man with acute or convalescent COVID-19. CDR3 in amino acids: CASSPYTSSYNEQFF. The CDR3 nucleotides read TGTGCCAGCAGTCCTTATACCAGCTCCTACAATGAGCAGTTCTTC.